The next 28 T cell receptor beta chains were all read from a single sample in a study of blood T cells in healthy people across ages (dated by TCRdb to the mid-2010s). The protocol used for the library was 5' RACE. TCRdb shows the sequencer as Illumina HiSeq 2500. A second about 7 to 11 cycle PCR used a sample-barcoded 5' primer and a J-beta primer mix. TCRdb reprocessing: public reads trimmed at Q25 with fastp, clones called with MiXCR, in-frame beta chains kept. Under each unique CDR3 protein, matching rows form one entry showing the most common genes and DNA. The sample table lists about 780,000 distinct CDR3 sequences, 20% to 30% of them with a count of one. Clones ranked in the top ten supply under 3% of the sample. These data were likewise used in another study, on T cells of mothers and their children.

The sample taken for sequencing was blood. These receptors were obtained from a boy aged 5-17 years in good health.

This clonotype has just a few counts. The chain employs TRBV10-3 and TRBJ2-5, with 8 positions matching TRBD2. CDR3 size: 15 residues. Germline V gene lookup returns CDR1 ENHRY and CDR2 SYGVKD. Trimming took 2 bases from V and 7 from J; bases not matched to a gene: 9. CDR3 sequence reads: CAISEGSGVRGTQYF. CDR3 nucleotides: TGTGCCATCAGTGAGGGTAGCGGGGTTAGGGGGACCCAGTACTTC.

With regard to this clonotype: At one boundary the junction diverges from the germline segment, which might be a read error. The rearrangement uses TRBV7-2 and TRBJ2-5; D perhaps matches TRBD2 (6 bases). This CDR3 region has 10 residues. Germline CDR1 is SGHTA and CDR2 is FQGNSA. CDR3 residues: CASSSPGLHF. CDR3 bases: TGTGCCAGCAGCTCACCGGGACTCCACTTC. Full variable domain (outside the CDR3, taken from reference TRBV7-2 and TRBJ2-5): GAGVSQSPSNKVTEKGKDVELRCDPISGHTALYWYRQSLGQGLEFLIYFQGNSAPDKSGLPSDRFSAERTGGSVSTLTIQRTQQEDSAVYLCASSSPGLHFGPGTRLLVL.

This clonotype was counted many times. The chain couples TRBV7-2 to TRBJ2-4; D is unresolved. The germline CDR1 and CDR2 sequences are SGHTA and FQGNSA. Trimming cost V 6 bases and J 0 bases, with 6 bases left between them. CDR3 length equals 13 residues. The CDR3 spells CASSPQAKNIQYF. The CDR3 DNA reads TGTGCCAGCAGTCCCCAAGCCAAAAACATTCAGTACTTC. The variable domain in full, completed from reference TRBV7-2 and TRBJ2-4, reads GAGVSQSPSNKVTEKGKDVELRCDPISGHTALYWYRQSLGQGLEFLIYFQGNSAPDKSGLPSDRFSAERTGGSVSTLTIQRTQQEDSAVYLCASSPQAKNIQYFGAGTRLSVL.

The chain is built from TRBV10-3 and TRBJ1-2; D uncertain. Germline V gene lookup returns CDR1 ENHRY and CDR2 SYGVKD. V lost 8 bases to trimming and J lost 1 base, with 11 bases between them. The CDR3 spans 13 residues. The CDR3 sequence: CAISQQLNYGYTF. The CDR3 nucleotides read TGTGCCATCTCCCAGCAACTTAACTATGGCTACACCTTC.

The genes are TRBV5-1 and TRBJ1-6; 7 nucleotides align to TRBD1. The CDR3 has 15 amino acids. Germline V lookup: CDR1 SGHRS, CDR2 YFSETQ. J was trimmed by 5 bases and V by 5 bases; bases with no gene match: 7. CDR3 region: CASRKGQENNSPLHF. In nucleotides, the CDR3 is TGCGCCAGCAGGAAAGGACAGGAGAATAATTCACCCCTCCACTTT.

The V gene is TRBV30, the J gene TRBJ1-4, with TRBD1 identical over 8 bases. After removal of 3 bases from V and 8 bases from J, the junction contained 8 bases not matched to a gene. Germline CDR1 is GTSNPN and CDR2 is SVGIG (reference sequence). CDR3 length: 14 amino acids. CDR3: CAWRVQGAREKLFF. Written as DNA, the CDR3 is TGTGCCTGGAGGGTGCAGGGGGCGCGGGAAAAACTGTTTTTT.

This chain links TRBV6-1 with TRBJ2-6; TRBD1 agrees at 7 bases. Germline-derived CDR1 and CDR2 are MNHNS and SASEGT. V shed 4 bases, J shed 2 bases, and the junction held 5 bases outside the gene matches. The CDR3 extends over 16 amino acids. CDR3 region: CASSGQGLTGANVLTF. Here the CDR3 DNA reads TGTGCCAGCAGTGGACAGGGATTGACTGGGGCCAACGTCCTGACTTTC.

CDR3 sequence reads: CASSQASSGGRTKNIQYF. The CDR3 coding sequence is TGTGCCAGCAGCCAAGCTTCGTCAGGGGGTAGAACCAAAAACATTCAGTACTTC. The rearrangement links TRBV4-2 to TRBJ2-4; 7 bases fit TRBD1. Trimming cost V 1 base and J 2 bases; bases outside gene matches: 11. The CDR3 contains 18 residues. Germline loops: CDR1 LGHNA, CDR2 YNFKEQ.

V is TRBV5-1 and J is TRBJ2-7; tentative D call: TRBD2 (5 bases). V lost 0 bases to trimming and J lost 5 bases, with 12 bases between them. The germline gives CDR1 SGHRS, CDR2 YFSETQ. This CDR3 spans 14 amino acids. CDR3 coding DNA: TGCGCCAGCAGCTTGGGAGGGCGTGGCGACGAGCAGTACTTC. It translates to CASSLGGRGDEQYF.

The rearrangement uses TRBV7-2 and TRBJ2-5; D may be TRBD1 (6 bases). The J call is doubtful: the DNA matches TRBJ2-7 better. This CDR3 spans 15 amino acids. Germline V gives CDR1 SGHTA, CDR2 FQGNSA. As DNA, the CDR3 is TGTGCCAGCAGCTTATGGGCAGGGGAATACTACGAGCAGTACTTC. Its protein is CASSLWAGEYYEQYF.

The V call is TRBV7-2, the J call TRBJ2-3; 10 bases map to TRBD2. With 4 bases clipped from V and 4 bases from J, the junction kept 5 bases outside the gene matches. CDR3 size: 15 residues. CDR1 and CDR2 (germline): SGHTA, FQGNSA. The CDR3 region has the DNA TGTGCCAGCAGCTGGATAGCGGGAGGTCCAGATACGCAGTATTTT. Protein: CASSWIAGGPDTQYF. The full variable domain, in which reference TRBV7-2 and TRBJ2-3 provide the parts outside the CDR3, is GAGVSQSPSNKVTEKGKDVELRCDPISGHTALYWYRQSLGQGLEFLIYFQGNSAPDKSGLPSDRFSAERTGGSVSTLTIQRTQQEDSAVYLCASSWIAGGPDTQYFGPGTRLTVL.

This clonotype came up a few times. The chain recombines TRBV7-9 with TRBJ2-1, with D possibly being TRBD1 or TRBD2 (6 bases each). The CDR3 totals 13 residues. Trimming shortened V by 4 bases and J by 8 bases, and 12 bases separated the two germline ends. Germline V gene lookup returns CDR1 SEHNR and CDR2 FQNEAQ (reference sequence). The CDR3 DNA reads as TGTGCCAGCAGCTCCTATGGGGGGCATGAGCAGTTCTTC. Translating gives CASSSYGGHEQFF.

This chain's CDR3 is CSASGRGDSNIQYF. Here the CDR3 DNA reads TGCAGTGCTTCCGGACGGGGAGATTCTAACATTCAGTACTTC. This chain links TRBV20-1 with TRBJ2-4; TRBD2 is a possible D gene (5 bases). Deletions cut 5 bases from V and 7 bases from J, with 18 bases between. Germline V gene sequence: CDR1 DFQATT, CDR2 SNEGSKA (reference sequence). There are 14 residues in the CDR3.

This clonotype came up a few times. The rearrangement links TRBV25-1 to TRBJ2-6; D uncertain. Between the trimmed V and J ends, which lost 6 bases and 0 bases, there was a span of 12 bases. CDR3 length: 16 amino acids. CDR1 and CDR2 from the germline V gene are MGHDK and SYGVNS. CDR3 DNA: TGTGCCAGCAGCGGACCTTATGGCTCTGGGGCCAACGTCCTGACTTTC. The encoded protein is CASSGPYGSGANVLTF.

This clonotype was seen a handful of times. The chain couples TRBV29-1 to TRBJ2-2; D is perhaps TRBD2 (5 bases). Trimming cost V 4 bases and J 0 bases, with 12 bases left between them. The CDR3 is made up of 15 amino acids. Looked up from germline, CDR1 is SQVTM and CDR2 is ANQGSEA. CDR3 nucleotides: TGCAGCGTTGTACGAGGGCAAACGAACACCGGGGAGCTGTTTTTT. This sequence encodes CSVVRGQTNTGELFF.

This chain connects TRBV20-1 to TRBJ1-2; TRBD1 might be the D (5 bases). Deletions cut 6 bases from V and 7 bases from J, with 21 bases between. CDR1 is DFQATT, CDR2 SNEGSKA, per germline (reference sequence). There are 14 residues in the CDR3. The CDR3 spells CSAARVRGGAGYTF. The CDR3 bases are TGCAGTGCCGCCAGGGTCCGGGGAGGTGCTGGCTACACCTTC.

The V call is TRBV5-5, the J call TRBJ2-7, with a possible D match to TRBD2 (8 bases). The V gene's germline CDR1 is SGHKS and CDR2 YYEKEE (reference sequence). V was cut by 4 bases and J by 0 bases, with 14 bases left in between. The CDR3 consists of 15 residues. DNA of the CDR3: TGTGCCAGCAGCGTAGCGGGACAGAGCTCCTACGAGCAGTACTTC. Its translation: CASSVAGQSSYEQYF.

CDR3 residues: CASSIAGLWLKNIQYF. As DNA, the CDR3 is TGTGCCAGCAGCATAGCAGGCTTGTGGCTCAAAAACATTCAGTACTTC. V usage is TRBV28 and J usage is TRBJ2-4, with unresolved D. This CDR3 comprises 16 residues. Germline loops: CDR1 MDHEN, CDR2 SYDVKM. V was trimmed by 6 bases and J by 3 bases, leaving 18 bases between them.

The chain uses TRBV5-1 and TRBJ2-3, with TRBD2 as a possible D gene (5 bases). Germline V gene data show CDR1 as SGHRS and CDR2 as YFSETQ. This CDR3 contains 17 residues. Trimming removed 0 bases at V and 1 base at J, with 15 bases between. CDR3 sequence reads: CASSLAPSGSGTDTQYF. CDR3 nucleotide sequence: TGCGCCAGCAGCTTGGCCCCTTCGGGGAGTGGCACAGATACGCAGTATTTT.

This rearrangement joins TRBV5-5 to TRBJ2-1; tentative D call: TRBD1 (6 bases). The CDR3 covers 14 residues. Germline V lookup: CDR1 SGHKS, CDR2 YYEKEE (reference sequence). The V and J ends lost 5 bases and 0 bases respectively, with 9 bases between them. The CDR3 bases are TGTGCCAGCAGAGACAGGAGCTCCTACAATGAGCAGTTCTTC. Protein product: CASRDRSSYNEQFF. Filled out from reference TRBV5-5 and TRBJ2-1, the complete variable domain reads DAGVTQSPTHLIKTRGQQVTLRCSPISGHKSVSWYQQVLGQGPQFIFQYYEKEERGRGNFPDRFSARQFPNYSSELNVNALLLGDSALYLCASRDRSSYNEQFFGPGTRLTVL.

The genes are TRBV12-3 or TRBV12-4 and TRBJ1-1; 7 bases are a match to TRBD1. The CDR3 spans 15 residues. Trimming at V came to 4 bases and at J to 1 base, leaving 6 bases not matched to a gene. For the CDR3, the DNA is TGTGCCAGCAGTTCGGGACAGCCGAAGAACACTGAAGCTTTCTTT. Residues: CASSSGQPKNTEAFF.

The rearrangement joins TRBV4-1 to TRBJ1-2; D not certain. Germline assignment: CDR1 MGHRA and CDR2 YSYEKL. The CDR3 spans 16 residues. Trimming cost V 1 base and J 4 bases, with 16 bases left between them. CDR3 bases: TGCGCCAGCAGCCAAGGGGGAACGACTACCCTCTATGGCTACACCTTC. It encodes CASSQGGTTTLYGYTF.

The V gene is TRBV7-9, the J gene TRBJ2-3, with D possibly being TRBD2 (6 bases). Germline assignment: CDR1 SEHNR and CDR2 FQNEAQ (reference sequence). The CDR3 totals 13 residues. The CDR3 region is CAGGGRGTDTQYF. In DNA, the CDR3 is TGTGCGGGAGGCGGAAGGGGCACAGATACGCAGTATTTT.

The chain links TRBV15 to TRBJ2-5, with D maybe TRBD1 (5 bases). Trimming took 1 base from V and 2 from J, leaving 11 bases between them. The CDR3 spans 15 residues. CDR1 LNHNV and CDR2 YYDKDF come from the germline V gene (reference sequence). The CDR3 loop reads CATSRGGRAQETQYF. The CDR3 coding sequence is TGTGCCACCAGCAGAGGCGGCAGGGCTCAAGAGACCCAGTACTTC.

This clonotype was found a few times. The rearrangement joins TRBV7-9 to TRBJ2-5; D is unresolved. CDR3 length: 15 amino acids. V was cut by 5 bases and J by 0 bases, with 13 bases left in between. Looked up from germline, CDR1 is SEHNR and CDR2 is FQNEAQ (reference sequence). The CDR3: CASSSRVPYQETQYF. CDR3 sequence (DNA): TGTGCCAGCAGCAGCAGAGTCCCTTACCAAGAGACCCAGTACTTC.

The chain couples TRBV24-1 to TRBJ2-1; 9 positions agree with TRBD1. Gene TRBJ2-5 matches the end of the DNA better, so the J call may be wrong. Germline V lookup: CDR1 KGHDR, CDR2 SFDVKD. This CDR3 region has 15 residues. CDR3 sequence reads: CATSDPRTGVETQYF. In DNA form, the CDR3 reads TGTGCCACCAGTGATCCCAGGACAGGGGTGGAGACCCAGTACTTC.

This sequence joins TRBV5-6 and TRBJ2-2, with 7 positions matching TRBD2. The CDR3 runs to 16 residues. Germline-derived CDR1 and CDR2 are SGHDT and YYEEEE. Trimming at V came to 0 bases and at J to 5 bases, leaving 7 bases not matched to a gene. CDR3 coding DNA: TGTGCCAGCAGCTTGGCGGGGGGACTCCTAACCGGGGAGCTGTTTTTT. Translating it yields CASSLAGGLLTGELFF.

The chain joins TRBV9 to TRBJ2-2, with D possibly TRBD2 on 6 matching bases. The CDR3 has 14 amino acids. Between the trimmed V and J ends, which lost 5 bases and 3 bases, there was a span of 11 bases. Germline loops: CDR1 SGDLS, CDR2 YYNGEE. CDR3 in amino acids: CASRRDSYTGELFF. The CDR3 DNA follows: TGTGCCAGCAGAAGGGACTCTTACACCGGGGAGCTGTTTTTT.